A selection of T cell receptor beta chains follows, all from one sample in a study of T cell responses to AZD1222 COVID-19 vaccine. Only in-frame clones appear in the TCRdb table, and some are missing; sequencing was by immunoSEQ multiplex PCR. The table lists approximately 79,000 clones, roughly 85% of them singletons. The source material was peripheral blood, sampled on day 0 of AZD1222 vaccination. The source is an adult in good health. Each CDR3 is given with its conserved first and last residue. The order of the fields is clone size, D gene, J gene, V gene, CDR3 DNA, CDR3 protein. D genes are given only for firm matches. The listing skips clone size in some rows; elsewhere it reads once, few, many or a size class.

>once|NA|TRBJ1-5|TRBV5-1
TGCGCCAGCAGCTTGGGGGGGGCGGAAGGTCAGCCCCAGCATTTT
CASSLGGAEGQPQHF
>NA|TRBD1|TRBJ1-6|TRBV27
TGTGCCAGCAGTCCGAGGACAGGGATGAGCTCACCCCTCCACTTT
CASSPRTGMSSPLHF
>few|NA|TRBJ1-4|TRBV6-1
TGTGCCAGCAGTGACCAGGGTGAGACTAATGAAAAACTGTTTTTT
CASSDQGETNEKLFF
>NA|TRBD2|TRBJ2-2|TRBV5-4
TGTGCCAGCAGCCCGGGACTAGCGGGAGTAGAGGGCGGGGAGCTGTTTTTT
CASSPGLAGVEGGELFF
>NA|NA|TRBJ2-5|TRBV4-3
TGCGCCAGCAGCCAAGGAAGCTCGGCGTTACAAGAGACCCAGTACTTC
CASSQGSSALQETQYF
>few|TRBD2|TRBJ2-1|TRBV28
TGTGCCAGCAACGGTCCCTTACTAGCGGTACAAAACAATGAGCAGTTCTTC
CASNGPLLAVQNNEQFF
>NA|NA|TRBJ1-4|TRBV19
TGTGCCAGTAGTAGTCCAGGGATCCCCACAACTAATGAAAAACTGTTTTTT
CASSSPGIPTTNEKLFF
>once|NA|TRBJ2-1|TRBV4-2
TGTGCCAGCAGCCAAGTTGACCCCTACAAAAACAATGAGCAGTTCTTC
CASSQVDPYKNNEQFF
>NA|NA|TRBJ1-4|TRBV6-2/TRBV6-3
TGTGCCAGCAGTTACTCGCCCCGGCCAACTAATGAAAAACTGTTTTTT
CASSYSPRPTNEKLFF
>NA|NA|TRBJ1-2|TRBV9
TGTGCCAGCAGCGCCTTACAAGTAGCGGACTATGGCTACACCTTC
CASSALQVADYGYTF
>NA|NA|TRBJ1-1|TRBV15
TGTGCCACCAGCAGAGGGGTAGGTGAAGCTTTCTTT
CATSRGVGEAFF
>NA|NA|TRBJ1-3|TRBV21-1
TGTGCCAGCAGCAAAGGACTGAGGAGCTCTGGAAACACCATATATTTT
CASSKGLRSSGNTIYF
>NA|NA|TRBJ2-7|TRBV27
TGTGCCAGCAGATGGCGGGACGGACCAGGGAACTACGAGCAGTACTTC
CASRWRDGPGNYEQYF
>NA|NA|TRBJ2-6|TRBV6-6
TGTGCCAGCAGAGGAACGAGCTCTGGGGCCAACGTCCTGACTTTC
CASRGTSSGANVLTF
>NA|NA|TRBJ1-1|TRBV28
TGTGCCAGCAGTTTGTGGCAGGGAGGTCAGAACACTGAAGCTTTCTTT
CASSLWQGGQNTEAFF
>NA|NA|TRBJ1-5|TRBV28
TGTGCCAGCAGTTTTCTAGGGACCGAAGCAAGCAATCAGCCCCAGCATTTT
CASSFLGTEASNQPQHF
>NA|NA|TRBJ2-3|TRBV28
TGTGCCAGCTTCAACGGGGTAGATACGCAGTATTTT
CASFNGVDTQYF
>NA|TRBD1|TRBJ2-7|TRBV6-5
TGTGCCAGCGGCAGACAGGGTCCCTACGAGCAGTACTTC
CASGRQGPYEQYF
>NA|NA|TRBJ1-6|TRBV6-5
TGTGCCAGCAGTTACCTTGGTGGGAATTCACCCCTCCACTTT
CASSYLGGNSPLHF
>NA|TRBD2|TRBJ2-7|TRBV7-7
TGTGCCAGCAGCCCAGGACTAGAGGCCTCCTACGAGCAGTACTTC
CASSPGLEASYEQYF
>NA|NA|TRBJ2-3|TRBV2
TGTGCCAGCAGTGAAGCCCGTTTAGATACGCAGTATTTT
CASSEARLDTQYF
>few|NA|TRBJ2-2|TRBV7-9
TGTGCCACCCGAACCGGGTCCCGAAGCACCGGGGAGCTGTTTTTT
CATRTGSRSTGELFF
>NA|NA|TRBJ1-3|TRBV27
TGTGCCAGCGCCCTCCTTCCTGGAAACACCATATATTTT
CASALLPGNTIYF
>NA|TRBD1|TRBJ2-4|TRBV3-1/TRBV3-2
TGTGCCAGCAGCCTTGGACAGGGGGGGTCCAAAAACATTCAGTACTTC
CASSLGQGGSKNIQYF
>NA|NA|TRBJ2-2|TRBV25-1
TGTGCCAGCCCCCTGAGGAAGGGGCAGAGAACCGGGGAGCTGTTTTTT
CASPLRKGQRTGELFF
>few|NA|TRBJ2-5|TRBV11-3
TGTGCCAGCAGCGTCCCCGTAGAGGGTCCAAAAGAGACCCAGTACTTC
CASSVPVEGPKETQYF
>NA|NA|TRBJ1-1|TRBV27
TGTGCCAGCAGTTTATACGGGGCTGAGGTCTCTGAAGCTTTCTTT
CASSLYGAEVSEAFF
>NA|TRBD1|TRBJ1-5|TRBV7-2
TGTGCCAGCAGCCCCAGACAGGGTGCCCAGCCCCAGCATTTT
CASSPRQGAQPQHF
>NA|NA|TRBJ1-2|TRBV24-1
TGTGCCACCAGTGACCTTGACAGCTATGGCTACACCTTC
CATSDLDSYGYTF
>NA|NA|TRBJ2-1|TRBV7-2
TGTGCCAGCAGTCGGGAGCGGGCGTCCTACAATGAGCAGTTCTTC
CASSRERASYNEQFF
>NA|TRBD1|TRBJ1-2|TRBV28
TGTGCCAGCGGAGGGGGGACAGGGAGTGGCTACACCTTC
CASGGGTGSGYTF
>NA|NA|TRBJ1-6|TRBV7-8
TGTGCCAGCAGCTTATCGGGGAGCTCCTATAATTCACCCCTCCACTTT
CASSLSGSSYNSPLHF
>NA|TRBD2|TRBJ2-3|TRBV28
TGTGCCAGCAGTCCCCTGCAAAGCGGGAGTGGGTTAGATACGCAGTATTTT
CASSPLQSGSGLDTQYF
>NA|NA|TRBJ2-2|TRBV7-2
TGTGCCACCTCGGGCCGGACCGGGGAGCTGTTTTTT
CATSGRTGELFF
>NA|TRBD1|TRBJ2-3|TRBV9
TGTGCCAGCAGCTCTCGGACAGGGGGGGACGATACGCAGTATTTT
CASSSRTGGDDTQYF
>NA|NA|TRBJ2-3|TRBV12-5
TGTGCTAGTGGTCGCCGTGGCACAGATACGCAGTATTTT
CASGRRGTDTQYF
>NA|NA|TRBJ1-1|TRBV7-3
TGTGCCAGCAGCTTAAATTCAGGGAGCACTGAAGCTTTCTTT
CASSLNSGSTEAFF
>few|NA|TRBJ2-7|TRBV7-2
TGTGCCAGCAGCCCGGACTGGGCCGGCGAGCAGTACTTC
CASSPDWAGEQYF
>NA|NA|TRBJ1-2|TRBV28
TGTGCCAGCCTTGGATTTTTGAGGTTTGGTTATGGCTACACCTTC
CASLGFLRFGYGYTF
>NA|NA|TRBJ1-4|TRBV9
TGTGCCAGCGGCCGCGGGGAGAGAGGGGAAAAACTGTTTTTT
CASGRGERGEKLFF
>NA|TRBD2|TRBJ2-1|TRBV6-1
TGTGCCAGCAGTGAGACTAGCGGGACCTACAATGAGCAGTTCTTC
CASSETSGTYNEQFF
>NA|TRBD1|TRBJ1-6|TRBV14
TGTGCCAGCAGTCCCCGGACAGGGGGCTTTAATTCACCCCTCCACTTT
CASSPRTGGFNSPLHF
>NA|NA|TRBJ1-5|TRBV7-9
TGTGCCAGCAGTAGGTGGAGTCAGCCCCAGCATTTT
CASSRWSQPQHF
>NA|NA|TRBJ1-2|TRBV28
TGTGCCAGCAGTTTTGATAACTATGGCTACACCTTC
CASSFDNYGYTF
>NA|NA|TRBJ1-4|TRBV6-5
TGTGCCAGCGGGTGGGGCCCCGAGGGCGAAAAACTGTTTTTT
CASGWGPEGEKLFF
>NA|NA|TRBJ2-5|TRBV5-1
TGCGCCAGCAGTTTTGGAGATCAAGAGACCCAGTACTTC
CASSFGDQETQYF
>NA|TRBD2|TRBJ2-3|TRBV7-9
TGTGCCAGCAGCCATGGACTAGCGGAAAGTCTCCAGTATTTT
CASSHGLAESLQYF
>NA|NA|TRBJ2-3|TRBV18
TGTGCCACCGGGGGGCAGGCAGATACGCAGTATTTT
CATGGQADTQYF
>NA|NA|TRBJ2-3|TRBV28
TGTGCCAGCAGTTCAACCTATACGCAGTATTTT
CASSSTYTQYF
>NA|NA|TRBJ1-3|TRBV5-6
TGTGCCAGCAGTTCCGTAAGTTCTGGAAACACCATATATTTT
CASSSVSSGNTIYF
>NA|NA|TRBJ2-1|TRBV10-3
TGTGCCATCAGTGACCCCAGGTTCAATGAGCAGTTCTTC
CAISDPRFNEQFF
>NA|NA|TRBJ2-5|TRBV21-1
TGTGCCAGCAGACACAAAGCCCAGTACTTC
CASRHKAQYF
>NA|NA|TRBJ2-7|TRBV12-3/TRBV12-4
TGTGCCAGCAGTTTTCAGGGCTACGAGCAGTACTTC
CASSFQGYEQYF
>NA|NA|TRBJ1-5|TRBV2
TGTGCCAGCAGTGGGAGGGCCAGCCCTGGGAGCAATCAGCCCCAGCATTTT
CASSGRASPGSNQPQHF
>NA|TRBD1|TRBJ1-5|TRBV2
TGTGCCAGCAGAAAGGACAGGGGTGGTGTATGGCAGCCCCAGCATTTT
CASRKDRGGVWQPQHF
>NA|TRBD1|TRBJ1-5|TRBV28
TGTGCCAGCAGGTTCTCCGGACAGGGGTGGACTCGGGCTCATCAGCCCCAGCATTTT
CASRFSGQGWTRAHQPQHF
>NA|TRBD2|TRBJ2-1|TRBV7-3
TGTGCCAGCAGCGCCGACGCGGGAGGGGCCTACAATGAGCAGTTCTTC
CASSADAGGAYNEQFF
>NA|TRBD1|TRBJ1-2|TRBV11-2
TGTGCCAGCAGCCCCGACAGGGGGAACTATGGCTACACCTTC
CASSPDRGNYGYTF
>NA|TRBD2|TRBJ2-7|TRBV5-5
TGTGCCAGCAGCTTGGCTAGCGGGAGCCCCGAGCAGTACTTC
CASSLASGSPEQYF
>NA|NA|TRBJ1-3|TRBV13
TGTGCCAGCAGCTCCAGAACAGGCTCTGGAAACACCATATATTTT
CASSSRTGSGNTIYF